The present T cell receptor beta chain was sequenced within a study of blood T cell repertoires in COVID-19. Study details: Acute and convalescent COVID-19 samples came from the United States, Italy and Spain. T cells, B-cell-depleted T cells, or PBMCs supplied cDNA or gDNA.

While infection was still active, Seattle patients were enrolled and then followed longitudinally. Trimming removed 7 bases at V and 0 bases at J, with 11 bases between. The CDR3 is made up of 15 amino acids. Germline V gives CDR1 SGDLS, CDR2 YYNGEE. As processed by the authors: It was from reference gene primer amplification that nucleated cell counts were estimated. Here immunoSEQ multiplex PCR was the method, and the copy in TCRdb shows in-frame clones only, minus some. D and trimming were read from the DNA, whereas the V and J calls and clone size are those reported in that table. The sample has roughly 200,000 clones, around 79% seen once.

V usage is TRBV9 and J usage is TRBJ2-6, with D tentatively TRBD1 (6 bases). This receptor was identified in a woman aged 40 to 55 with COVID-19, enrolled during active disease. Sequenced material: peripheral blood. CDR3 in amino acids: CASGQHLSGANVLTF. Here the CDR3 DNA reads TGTGCCAGCGGACAGCATCTCTCTGGGGCCAACGTCCTGACTTTC.